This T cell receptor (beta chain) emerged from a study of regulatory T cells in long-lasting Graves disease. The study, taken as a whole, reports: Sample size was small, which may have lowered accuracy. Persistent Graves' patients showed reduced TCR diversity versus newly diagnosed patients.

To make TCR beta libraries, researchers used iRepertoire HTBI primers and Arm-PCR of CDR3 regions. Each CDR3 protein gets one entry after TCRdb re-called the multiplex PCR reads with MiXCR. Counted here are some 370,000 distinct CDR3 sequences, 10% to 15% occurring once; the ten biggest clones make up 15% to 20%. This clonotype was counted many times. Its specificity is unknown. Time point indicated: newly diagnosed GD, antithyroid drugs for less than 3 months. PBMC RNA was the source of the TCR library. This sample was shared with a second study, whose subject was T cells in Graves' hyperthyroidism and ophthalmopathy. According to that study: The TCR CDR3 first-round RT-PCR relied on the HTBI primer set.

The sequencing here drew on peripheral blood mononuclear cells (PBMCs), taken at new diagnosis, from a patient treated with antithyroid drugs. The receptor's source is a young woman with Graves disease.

This CDR3 reads CASSLFGSNGYTF. The CDR3 bases are TGTGCCAGCAGTTTATTTGGGTCGAATGGCTACACCTTC. The V call is TRBV28, the J call TRBJ1-2; D unresolved. The germline CDR1 and CDR2 sequences are MDHEN and SYDVKM. The ends were cut back, 1 base at V and 6 bases at J, with 9 bases in the middle. The CDR3 runs 13 residues.